The source of this T cell receptor beta chain is a study of T cell responses to AZD1222 COVID-19 vaccine listed by TCRdb under 2021. Regarding the research as a whole: TCR sequencing was performed for about 240 trial participants, of whom some 200 were given two doses of AZD1222 and some 25 were given two doses of MenACWY control vaccine. Trial participants were enrolled into age subgroups of 18-55, 56-69 and 70-plus years, which contained about 150, 27 and 61 TCR-sequenced participants, respectively.

The CDR3 regions of human TCRbeta chains were analyzed by immunosequencing. In the paper's pipeline: Repertoire TCRs were matched against a reference library of SARS-CoV-2-specific TCRs generated with the MIRA antigen-specificity platform. Breadth was defined as the fraction of unique TCRs that were SARS-CoV-2-associated. Depth was defined as the fraction of total T cells that were SARS-CoV-2-associated. Using the MIRA data, each spike-specific TCR was mapped to the spike region that the TCR reacts to and placed in a CD4 or CD8 class. Log10-transformed breadth and depth values were compared by one-way ANOVA with Sidak's multiple comparisons tests. TCRdb took this table from immuneACCESS and kept in-frame rearrangements with V and J called. Such tables lack part of the clones; where checked against another copy, unresolved V genes explain under half of the gap, and the rest is unexplained. The V and J calls and the clone size are those of that table, but D and trimming were determined from the DNA. The sample profile shows some 160,000 clones; approximately 91% of them were found once. Around 2.1% of the sample is in the top ten clones.

The time point label on this specimen signifies: about 28 days (+/-7) after the second vaccine dose. AZD1222 recipients given second doses at about 4 weeks or at about 12 weeks were pooled, since spike-specific TCR depth and breadth were not found to differ between the two schedules. The vaccinee samples were drawn from two UK trials, COV001 and COV002, one of which was a single-blind randomized controlled phase 2/3 trial testing AZD1222 (ChAdOx1 nCoV-19) in healthy adults. For TCRbeta chain sequencing, PBMC samples were collected from trial participants at day 0 and at day 28 after the second dose. This clone has a single count. Its antigen remains undetermined. No clone much larger than this one lies a single base away; base qualities are absent. The germline ends are 9 bases apart after V is trimmed by 0 bases and J by 8 bases. The CDR3 contains 13 residues, cysteine and phenylalanine counted. The DNA shown is the 39-base CDR3, in frame from base 1. Based on the germline V gene, the CDR1 and CDR2 sequences are SGHRS and YFSETQ.

General conclusions and limits of the study: Conclusions about previously exposed vaccinees are limited, since just 5 to 7 AZD1222 recipients were seropositive for SARS-CoV-2 at baseline. Because no day 14 peak-response samples were available, repertoires were characterized only after the peak T cell response. Participants were mostly white British and included more females than males, and it was suggested by the authors that clonal diversity may have been underestimated. The 56-69-year group was small, and its depth increase did not reach significance, likely because of low power. A significant rise in spike-specific TCR breadth and depth was observed after two AZD1222 doses relative to day 0 and relative to MenACWY recipients. Vaccine-associated CD4 TCRs spanned the whole spike protein, with dominant responses in regions 160-218 and 743-854. Reportedly, close to half of the unique spike-specific TCRs recognized epitopes lying outside the regions that are mutated in the B.1.351 and B.1.1.7 variants.

The rearrangement joined TRBV5-1 to TRBJ2-1; too little of a D gene remains to name it. The sample consisted of peripheral blood, taken 28 days after the second AZD1222 dose. This clonotype was obtained from an adult who received the AZD1222 COVID-19 vaccine. This receptor has the CDR3 CASSLGPRDEQFF. In nucleotide form, the sequence is TGCGCCAGCAGCTTGGGCCCTCGGGATGAGCAGTTCTTC.